The present entry profiles one T cell receptor beta chain with its context. Assay: immunoSEQ multiplex PCR; the TCRdb copy retains only in-frame clones and omits some. This table holds more than 100,000 clones, around 93% found once. This entry comes from a study of OX40 agonist ivuxolimab in advanced cancers. Across the study: Partial responses occurred in three patients (one hepatocellular carcinoma, two cutaneous melanoma).

The V end lost 3 bases, the J end lost 1 base, and 13 bases lay between the germline ends. Germline V gives CDR1 MGHDK, CDR2 SYGVNS. CDR3 size: 16 residues. The sample here was CD4+ or CD8+ T cells sorted from blood, taken in a trial of the OX40 agonist ivuxolimab. This sequence was found in an adult with an advanced solid tumor such as melanoma, head and neck, liver or kidney cancer. This chain joins TRBV25-1 and TRBJ1-3; D possibly corresponds to TRBD1 (5 bases). CDR3 sequence (DNA): TGTGCCAGCAGTGACCCCGGGGGACCATCTGGAAACACCATATATTTT. Its protein is CASSDPGGPSGNTIYF.